This entry lists 20 T cell receptor beta chains sequenced from one sample in a study of human thymus T cells. In corrective heart surgery, resections were taken, and these provided the thymus tissue. Profiling relied on immunoSEQ multiplex PCR, and the TCRdb table lists in-frame clones only, not all of them. The sample lists about 120,000 clones; more than 90% were seen once. The sample consisted of thymus tissue. Receptor source: a boy younger than two with a congenital heart defect but otherwise immunologically healthy.

The J gene is TRBJ2-5, the V gene TRBV5-1; D not certain. This CDR3 is 14 amino acids long. With 0 bases removed from V and 1 base from J, the gap between germline ends came to 7 bases. CDR1 is SGHRS and CDR2 is YFSETQ in the germline V gene. Here the CDR3 reads CASSLAPTQETQYF. The CDR3 region has the DNA TGCGCCAGCAGCTTGGCCCCCACCCAAGAGACCCAGTACTTC.

J is TRBJ2-3 and V is TRBV5-1; the D gene could be TRBD1 or TRBD2 (5 bases each). V was pared by 2 bases and J by 5 bases, with 18 bases between. Germline CDR1 and CDR2: SGHRS and YFSETQ. The length of the CDR3 is 16 residues. This chain's CDR3 is CASSFGPGPPQDTQYF. The CDR3 coding sequence is TGCGCCAGCAGCTTTGGTCCGGGACCCCCTCAAGATACGCAGTATTTT.

CDR3 protein: CASSQATTLESPLHF. The CDR3, as DNA: TGCGCCAGCAGCCAAGCGACAACCCTGGAGTCACCCCTCCACTTT. The gene calls are TRBV4-1 and TRBJ1-6, with D unclear. CDR3 length: 15 residues. The V gene lost 1 base and the J gene lost 10 bases, with 14 bases spanning the gap. From germline, CDR1 is MGHRA and CDR2 YSYEKL.

This chain uses TRBV6-5 with TRBJ2-1, with unresolved D. Per the germline V gene, CDR1 is MNHEY and CDR2 is SVGAGI. Trimming took off 6 bases at V and 7 bases at J, with 10 bases between the two ends. The CDR3 covers 12 residues. CDR3 sequence (DNA): TGTGCCAGCAGCTCAATGGGGAATGAGCAGTTCTTC. This encodes CASSSMGNEQFF.

V usage is TRBV28 and J usage is TRBJ2-7; tentative D call: TRBD1 (7 bases). The CDR3 spans 12 residues. CDR1 and CDR2 from the germline V gene are MDHEN and SYDVKM. The ends were cut back, 5 bases at V and 6 bases at J, with 11 bases in the middle. CDR3 nucleotide sequence: TGTGCCAGCAGTACCCAGGGGGGCGAGCAGTACTTC. Its protein product is CASSTQGGEQYF.

This sequence joins TRBV27 and TRBJ2-1; 8 bases map to TRBD1. In germline, CDR1 is MNHEY, CDR2 SMNVEV (reference sequence). The CDR3 runs 17 residues. J lost 0 bases, V lost 5 bases, and 9 bases had no gene match. The CDR3 DNA reads as TGTGCCAGCAGTCTTTTAGCCGGGACAGGCTCCTACAATGAGCAGTTCTTC. This gives the protein CASSLLAGTGSYNEQFF.

The rearrangement joins TRBV19 to TRBJ2-2, with TRBD2 matching 9 bases. Germline V gene lookup returns CDR1 LNHDA and CDR2 SQIVND (reference sequence). Trimming at V came to 1 base and at J to 3 bases, leaving 3 bases not matched to a gene. The CDR3 spans 16 residues. The CDR3 DNA reads as TGTGCCAGTAGTATAGGGTTAGCGGGGGACACCGGGGAGCTGTTTTTT. Its translation is CASSIGLAGDTGELFF. The full variable domain, rest sourced from reference TRBV19 and TRBJ2-2, is DGGITQSPKYLFRKEGQNVTLSCEQNLNHDAMYWYRQDPGQGLRLIYYSQIVNDFQKGDIAEGYSVSREKKESFPLTVTSAQKNPTAFYLCASSIGLAGDTGELFFGEGSRLTVL.

V is TRBV27 and J is TRBJ2-1; 7 positions match TRBD2. V lost 7 bases to trimming and J lost 3 bases; unmatched junction nucleotides: 6. Germline V lookup: CDR1 MNHEY, CDR2 SMNVEV (reference sequence). The CDR3 is 14 amino acids. CDR3: CASKGRGDYNEQFF. The CDR3 bases are TGTGCCAGCAAGGGACGGGGGGACTACAATGAGCAGTTCTTC.

The rearrangement links TRBV6-1 to TRBJ2-2; the match to TRBD1 covers 7 bases. Germline trimming cut 6 bases from V and 0 bases from J; bases unmatched to any gene: 4. The CDR3 extends over 15 amino acids. Germline V CDR1 and CDR2: MNHNS, SASEGT. The DNA of the CDR3 is TGTGCCAGCAGAGACAGGGATTCGAACACCGGGGAGCTGTTTTTT. It yields the protein CASRDRDSNTGELFF.

This clone showed up just once. V gene TRBV2 combines with J gene TRBJ1-2; D is unclear. Trimming pared 4 bases from V and 7 bases from J, leaving 7 bases between. Germline V gives CDR1 SNHLY, CDR2 FYNNEI. The CDR3 loop spans 11 amino acids. This CDR3 is CASSAFSGYTF. DNA for the CDR3: TGTGCCAGCAGTGCCTTTAGTGGCTACACCTTC.

The CDR3 DNA follows: TGTGCCAGCAGCACCTGGGACAGGGGGCCGAACAATGAGCAGTTCTTC. Protein sequence: CASSTWDRGPNNEQFF. The J gene is TRBJ2-1, the V gene TRBV21-1; the D segment call TRBD1 is taken from the table without a DNA check. TRBV21-1 is deemed a pseudogene. The CDR3 spans 16 residues.

This chain uses TRBV30 with TRBJ1-1, with D hard to call. Germline loops: CDR1 GTSNPN, CDR2 SVGIG (reference sequence). The V end lost 0 bases, the J end lost 10 bases, and 18 bases lay between the germline ends. The CDR3 contains 14 residues. CDR3 sequence: CAWSVGPGSFRAFF. In nucleotides, the CDR3 is TGTGCCTGGAGTGTAGGACCAGGCTCCTTTCGAGCTTTCTTT.

The chain carries TRBV6-5 and TRBJ2-3; TRBD2 might be the D (6 bases). Trimming pared 5 bases from V and 10 bases from J, leaving 16 bases between. The CDR3 has 13 residues. Per the germline V gene, CDR1 is MNHEY and CDR2 is SVGAGI. The DNA for the CDR3 is TGTGCCAGCAGTCCCCAGAGGCGGGGTGCGCAGTATTTT. It codes for CASSPQRRGAQYF.

This chain uses TRBV11-3 with TRBJ1-1; possibly TRBD1 for D (6 bases). The germline V gene encodes CDR1 SGHNT and CDR2 YENEEA. Trimming removed 5 bases at V and 6 bases at J, with 19 bases between. The CDR3 has 15 amino acids. CDR3 nucleotides: TGTGCCAGCAGCCCGGGGGGCCCGGGTAAGGCTGAAGCTTTCTTT. The encoded protein is CASSPGGPGKAEAFF.

The chain recombines TRBV11-2 with TRBJ2-2; perhaps TRBD1 as D (7 bases). Trimming pared 1 base from V and 1 base from J, leaving 16 bases between. CDR1 is SGHAT, CDR2 FQNNGV, per germline. This CDR3 is 18 amino acids long. The CDR3 region has the DNA TGTGCCAGCAGCTTAGGGCGGAGGGACAGAAGGAACACCGGGGAGCTGTTTTTT. It translates to CASSLGRRDRRNTGELFF.

V gene TRBV14 combines with J gene TRBJ1-1; D not resolved. Trimming stripped 4 bases from V and 3 bases from J, with 15 bases between. The CDR3 is 15 amino acids. Germline V gene data show CDR1 as SGHDN and CDR2 as FVKESK. The CDR3 DNA is TGTGCCAGCAGCCCCGTGGGAAAGGTGGACACTGAAGCTTTCTTT. This codes for CASSPVGKVDTEAFF.

The rearrangement links TRBV9 to TRBJ2-1; 14 bases match TRBD2. The junction had 8 bases not matched to a gene; V was cut back by 3 bases and J by 0 bases. The CDR3 runs 19 residues. Germline V gene data show CDR1 as SGDLS and CDR2 as YYNGEE. The CDR3 DNA follows: TGTGCCAGCAGCGACCCGGGACTAGCGGGAGCACCCTCCTACAATGAGCAGTTCTTC. Protein: CASSDPGLAGAPSYNEQFF.

The chain has TRBV27 and TRBJ2-7, with 7 nucleotides matching TRBD2. Unmatched junction bases numbered 12, after V lost 0 bases and J lost 10 bases. CDR1 MNHEY and CDR2 SMNVEV come from the germline V gene (reference sequence). The CDR3 extends over 15 amino acids. This CDR3 reads CASSLSGTTFTSQYF. CDR3 DNA: TGTGCCAGCAGTTTATCTGGGACTACTTTTACGAGCCAGTACTTC.

The chain recombines TRBV15 with TRBJ1-5; 7 bases are a match to TRBD1. The junction had 5 bases not matched to a gene; V was cut back by 0 bases and J by 0 bases. CDR1 and CDR2 from the germline V gene are LNHNV and YYDKDF (reference sequence). This CDR3 comprises 17 residues. In DNA, the CDR3 is TGTGCCACCAGCAGAGAGGACCAGGGGGGTAGCAATCAGCCCCAGCATTTT. Translating it yields CATSREDQGGSNQPQHF.

The V gene is TRBV7-2, the J gene TRBJ2-7, with TRBD1 matching over 10 bases. CDR3 size: 16 residues. The J segment lost 7 bases and the V segment lost 4 bases, leaving 13 bases of the junction unmatched. The V gene's germline CDR1 is SGHTA and CDR2 FQGNSA. CDR3 coding DNA: TGTGCCAGCAGCTCCCTTGGGAGACAGGGGGCGCGAGAGCAGTACTTC. This sequence encodes CASSSLGRQGAREQYF.